This T cell receptor beta chain comes out of a study of a mutant IDH1 vaccine in newly diagnosed glioma (dated by TCRdb to about 2021). Concerning the study at large: Of the roughly 33 treated patients, about 60% were male and about 40% were female, and the mean age was roughly 38 years. Before enrollment, most patients had been given radiochemotherapy with temozolomide as standard therapy, while the rest had received either radiotherapy alone or temozolomide alone. Peripheral blood was drawn at six visits: V03 (baseline), V05, V07, V10, V12 and V13. For exploratory analyses, some 24 treated patients had longitudinal TCRB deep sequencing done wherever samples were available. The investigation overall reported the following: Selection of PBMC samples for TCRB deep sequencing was based on availability. Pseudoprogression seemed to be unrelated to changes in the top peripheral T cell clonotypes found by TCRB sequencing. It was noted by the authors that analyses of patient blood samples could not be reproduced owing to sample limitations. Vaccine-induced immune responses across multiple MHC alleles were detected in over 80% of patients.

With respect to this clone: Its antigen has not been determined. Base qualities are missing; no much larger clone stands one base away.

The method was the immunoSEQ multiplex PCR assay. Rearranged TCR beta chain sequences were amplified with the hsTCRB Kit following the manufacturer's protocol. An Illumina MiSeq was used to sequence the TCRB libraries. On the study's bioinformatics: The kit vendor's proprietary platform handled demultiplexing, trimming and gene mapping. The source is immuneACCESS, and TCRdb retained only in-frame sequences with V and J called. Part of the clones is not carried over; for the studies checked, unresolved V genes explain less than half of this, and the remainder is unexplained. V and J calls and clone size follow that table, whereas D and trimming were derived from the DNA. This sample lists 65,000 to 70,000 clones; about 86% were detected once. The ten largest clones capture over 2.5% of the sample. CDR1 and CDR2 (MNHNS, SASEGT) derive from the germline V gene. V and J are truncated by 3 bases and 8 bases respectively, leaving an intervening sequence of 4 bases. The CDR3 spans 10 residues, from the cysteine through the phenylalanine. Only CDR3 DNA remains: 30 bases, in frame from the first base.

Taken with the paper, the label for time point translates to: baseline, week 1 (first vaccination visit). The treatment or condition label for this specimen denotes: pre-vaccination baseline after standard-of-care therapy. The donors had newly diagnosed IDH1-mutant astrocytomas of WHO grade 3 or 4 that showed loss of nuclear ATRX. The samples were drawn from NOA16, a multicentre, single-arm, open-label phase I trial in Germany that tested a mutant IDH1 peptide vaccine in humans for the first time. Blood drawn at visit V03 was used as the baseline sample for immunogenicity testing. Genomic DNA for TCRB sequencing was extracted from EDTA blood using the DNeasy Blood and Tissue Kit.

This sequence uses TRBV6-1 and TRBJ1-2; no D gene can be assigned with confidence. The starting material was PBMCs, obtained from a glioma patient treated with radiotherapy, temozolomide or both. This clonotype was sampled from a man aged 30 to 39 with glioma. The CDR3 reads CASSERGYTF. At the DNA level, the sequence is TGTGCCAGCAGTGAGAGGGGCTACACCTTC.